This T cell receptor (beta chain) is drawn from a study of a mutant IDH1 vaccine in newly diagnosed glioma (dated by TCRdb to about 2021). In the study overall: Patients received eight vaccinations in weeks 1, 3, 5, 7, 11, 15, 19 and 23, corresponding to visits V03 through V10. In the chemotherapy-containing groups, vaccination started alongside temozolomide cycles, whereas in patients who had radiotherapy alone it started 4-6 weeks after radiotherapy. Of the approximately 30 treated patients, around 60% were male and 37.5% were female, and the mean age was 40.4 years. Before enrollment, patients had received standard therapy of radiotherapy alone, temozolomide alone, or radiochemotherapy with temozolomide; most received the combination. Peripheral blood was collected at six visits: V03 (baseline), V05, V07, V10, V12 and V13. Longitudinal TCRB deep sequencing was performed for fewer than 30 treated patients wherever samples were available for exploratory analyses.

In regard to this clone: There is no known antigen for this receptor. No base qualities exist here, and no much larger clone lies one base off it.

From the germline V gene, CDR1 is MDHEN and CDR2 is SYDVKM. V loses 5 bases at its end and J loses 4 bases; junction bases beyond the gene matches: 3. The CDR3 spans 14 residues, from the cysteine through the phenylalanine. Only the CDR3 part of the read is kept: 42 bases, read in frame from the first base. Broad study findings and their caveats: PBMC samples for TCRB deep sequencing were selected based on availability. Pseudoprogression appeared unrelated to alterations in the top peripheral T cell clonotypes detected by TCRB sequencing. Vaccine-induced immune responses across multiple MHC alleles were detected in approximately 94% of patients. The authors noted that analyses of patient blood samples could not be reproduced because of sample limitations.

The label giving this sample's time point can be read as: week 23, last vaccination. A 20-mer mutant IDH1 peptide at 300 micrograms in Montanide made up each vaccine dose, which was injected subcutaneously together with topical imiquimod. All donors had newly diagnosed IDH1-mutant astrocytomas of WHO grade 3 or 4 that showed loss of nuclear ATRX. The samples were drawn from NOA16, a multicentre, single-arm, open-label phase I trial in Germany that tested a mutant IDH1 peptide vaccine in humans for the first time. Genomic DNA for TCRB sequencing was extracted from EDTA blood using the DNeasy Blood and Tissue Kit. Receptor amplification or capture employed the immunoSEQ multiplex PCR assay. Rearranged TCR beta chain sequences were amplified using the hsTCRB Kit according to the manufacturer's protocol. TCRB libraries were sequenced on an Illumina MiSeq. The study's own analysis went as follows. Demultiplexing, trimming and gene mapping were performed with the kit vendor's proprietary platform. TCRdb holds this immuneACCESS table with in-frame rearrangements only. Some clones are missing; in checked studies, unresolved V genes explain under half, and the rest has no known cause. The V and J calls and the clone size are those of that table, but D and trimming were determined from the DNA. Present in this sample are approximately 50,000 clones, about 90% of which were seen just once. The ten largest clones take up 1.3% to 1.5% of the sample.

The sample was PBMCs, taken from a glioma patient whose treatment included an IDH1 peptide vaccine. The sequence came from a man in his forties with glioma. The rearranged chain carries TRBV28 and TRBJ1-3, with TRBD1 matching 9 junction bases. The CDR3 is CASSGQGQGNTIYF. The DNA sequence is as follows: TGTGCCAGCAGTGGACAGGGGCAGGGAAACACCATATATTTT.